This T cell receptor (beta chain) was observed in a study of cytomegalovirus exposure and HLA in healthy donors. PCR was performed using 60 Vbeta and 13 Jbeta primers. Assay: immunoSEQ multiplex PCR; the TCRdb copy retains only in-frame clones and omits some. Of around 150,000 clones detected, around 80% appear once; the ten largest clones hold 6.3%. Per germline, CDR1 MGHDK and CDR2 SYGVNS. CDR3 size: 17 residues. V gave up 5 bases and J gave up 6 bases; unmatched junction bases: 11. The clonotype was recovered from a male donor in good health and CMV-seropositive. The V and J genes are TRBV25-1 and TRBJ2-2, with 11 bases that match TRBD2. Sequenced input: PBMCs. CDR3 in DNA: TGTGCCAGCAGTCCCCTAGCGGGAGGCACTAGGGCCGGGGAGCTGTTTTTT. It codes for CASSPLAGGTRAGELFF.